The 20 T cell receptor beta chains below come from one sample, sequenced in a study of cytomegalovirus exposure and HLA in healthy donors. Produced via immunoSEQ multiplex PCR; TCRdb's table is partial and in-frame only. The repertoire holds some 250,000 clones, with less than 95% as singletons. The specimen was PBMCs. These receptors all come from a woman aged 25 to 39 in good health and CMV-seronegative.

This chain links TRBV9 with TRBJ2-7; TRBD2 matches 9 bases. Germline V lookup: CDR1 SGDLS, CDR2 YYNGEE. Losses at the gene ends were 2 bases for V and 5 bases for J; bases not matched to a gene: 5. The CDR3 consists of 14 residues. The CDR3: CASSVSGRTDEQYF. The DNA of the CDR3 is TGTGCCAGCAGCGTTAGCGGGAGAACCGACGAGCAGTACTTC.

The V call is TRBV25-1, the J call TRBJ1-3; D gene ambiguous. The CDR3 extends over 13 amino acids. The germline V and J ends were trimmed by 3 bases and 2 bases, with 5 bases remaining between them. Germline V lookup: CDR1 MGHDK, CDR2 SYGVNS. CDR3 nucleotides: TGTGCCAGCAGTGAGGCGGCTGGAAACACCATATATTTT. It translates to CASSEAAGNTIYF. The variable domain in full, with the rest retrieved from reference TRBV25-1 and TRBJ1-3, is EADIYQTPRYLVIGTGKKITLECSQTMGHDKMYWYQQDPGMELHLIHYSYGVNSTEKGDLSSESTVSRIRTEHFPLTLESARPSHTSQYLCASSEAAGNTIYFGEGSWLTVV.

The chain has TRBV11-1 and TRBJ2-2; TRBD1 matches at 7 bases. Germline-derived CDR1 and CDR2 are SGHAT and FQDESV (reference sequence). The CDR3 spans 14 residues. The ends lost 5 bases at V and 6 bases at J; junction bases unmatched: 6. The chain's CDR3 is CASSATTGPGELFF. CDR3 DNA sequence: TGTGCCAGCAGCGCAACGACAGGGCCCGGGGAGCTGTTTTTT.

On this clone itself: The sample holds other DNA sequences that translate to the same CDR3. The V gene is TRBV19, the J gene TRBJ2-1; possible D gene TRBD2, 6 bases. Looked up from germline, CDR1 is LNHDA and CDR2 is SQIVND (reference sequence). Trimming removed 3 bases from V and 0 bases from J, with 12 bases in between. CDR3 length equals 16 residues. The CDR3 reads CASSMGGRSSYNEQFF. DNA for the CDR3: TGTGCCAGTAGTATGGGGGGTAGGAGCTCCTACAATGAGCAGTTCTTC.

This clone was detected only once. This chain joins TRBV5-5 and TRBJ1-2; 11 bases are shared with TRBD1. CDR3 size: 15 residues. Germline CDR1 SGHKS, CDR2 YYEKEE (reference sequence). J gave up 8 bases and V 4 bases, and 10 bases lay outside the gene matches. The CDR3 DNA sequence: TGTGCCAGCAGCGCAGGACAGGGGGCGCTTAGGGGCTACACCTTC. Protein: CASSAGQGALRGYTF.

This clone was counted a single time. V is TRBV30 and J is TRBJ1-5, with 8 bases that match TRBD1. Per the germline V gene, CDR1 is GTSNPN and CDR2 is SVGIG (reference sequence). CDR3 length: 15 residues. V dropped 5 bases and J dropped 2; count of bases not matched to a gene: 8. Here the CDR3 DNA reads TGTGCCTGGTCGCAGGGGGCCTCGGGCAATCAGCCCCAGCATTTT. Translation gives CAWSQGASGNQPQHF.

The V and J genes are TRBV20-1 and TRBJ2-1, with no clear D. Deletions cut 6 bases from V and 10 bases from J, with 10 bases between. From germline, CDR1 is DFQATT and CDR2 SNEGSKA (reference sequence). The CDR3 contains 10 residues. This CDR3 reads CSARDREQFF. The DNA for the CDR3 is TGCAGTGCCCGAGATCGGGAGCAGTTCTTC.

The CDR3 bases are TGTGCCAGCAGCACAACTCCCGCCAACCACGAGCAGTACTTC. Protein product: CASSTTPANHEQYF. The chain is built from TRBV7-2 and TRBJ2-7; D unresolved. Trimming took off 5 bases at V and 5 bases at J, with 16 bases between the two ends. The germline CDR1 and CDR2 sequences are SGHTA and FQGNSA. The CDR3 sequence is 14 residues long.

This clone was observed a single time. The CDR3 loop reads CASLGSGGSPYEQYF. Here the CDR3 DNA reads TGTGCCAGCCTGGGGTCAGGGGGTTCCCCCTACGAGCAGTACTTC. V and J are TRBV28 and TRBJ2-7, with 7 bases matching TRBD1. CDR1 is MDHEN and CDR2 is SYDVKM in the germline V gene. Trimming took 8 bases from V and 2 from J; bases not matched to a gene: 12. The CDR3 runs 15 residues.

CDR3 DNA: TGTGCCAGCAGCCCCCGTATGATGGGGACGAACACCGGGGAGCTGTTTTTT. Protein: CASSPRMMGTNTGELFF. The chain joins TRBV13 to TRBJ2-2; D is undetermined. Per the germline V gene, CDR1 is PRHDT and CDR2 is FYEKMQ (reference sequence). The CDR3 sequence is 17 residues long. V lost 5 bases and J 0 bases, leaving 16 bases between the germline ends.

The V call is TRBV7-9, the J call TRBJ2-7; no definite D call. The V end lost 0 bases, the J end lost 4 bases, and 7 bases lay between the germline ends. The germline V gene encodes CDR1 SEHNR and CDR2 FQNEAQ (reference sequence). The CDR3 spans 13 residues. CDR3 nucleotide sequence: TGTGCCAGCAGCTTAGCGACCGGTTACGAGCAGTACTTC. Its translation is CASSLATGYEQYF.

This clone was observed a single time. The chain uses TRBV5-1 and TRBJ1-1, with TRBD1 as a possible D gene (5 bases). The CDR3 runs to 13 residues. Germline CDR1 SGHRS, CDR2 YFSETQ. Trimming removed 1 base from V and 5 bases from J, with 9 bases in between. The CDR3 is CASSLSRGTEAFF. The CDR3 region has the DNA TGCGCCAGCAGCTTGAGTCGGGGGACTGAAGCTTTCTTT.

This sequence joins TRBV21-1 and TRBJ2-7; TRBD2 reflects the table's D call only, with no check against the DNA. TRBV21-1 is a recognized pseudogene. The length of the CDR3 is 14 residues. CDR3 loop: CASSCPGLAYEQYF. The CDR3 DNA follows: TGTGCCAGCAGCTGCCCGGGACTCGCCTACGAGCAGTACTTC.

The genes are TRBV11-3 and TRBJ2-1; 9 nucleotides agree with TRBD2. The CDR3 is made up of 16 amino acids. V gave up 3 bases and J gave up 7 bases; unmatched junction bases: 10. Germline CDR1 is SGHNT and CDR2 is YENEEA. The CDR3 loop reads CASSFGGGGLGNEQFF. In nucleotides, the CDR3 is TGTGCCAGCAGCTTCGGCGGGGGGGGTCTAGGGAATGAGCAGTTCTTC.

This chain uses TRBV5-1 with TRBJ2-1, with D perhaps matching TRBD1 or TRBD2 (5 bases each). V lost 2 bases to trimming and J lost 5 bases, with 11 bases between them. The CDR3 covers 14 residues. Germline lookup yields CDR1 SGHRS and CDR2 YFSETQ. CDR3 region: CASSFGTPNNEQFF. CDR3 sequence (DNA): TGCGCCAGCAGCTTTGGGACGCCAAACAATGAGCAGTTCTTC.

The chain uses TRBV6-5 and TRBJ1-5; D remains unclear. CDR3 length equals 14 residues. Germline CDR1 MNHEY, CDR2 SVGAGI. V lost 10 bases, J lost 0 bases, and 13 bases lay in between. The DNA of the CDR3 is TGTGCCACCTCACCCCCAAATAGCAATCAGCCCCAGCATTTT. Translating it yields CATSPPNSNQPQHF.

This chain joins TRBV7-8 and TRBJ2-5, with 9 positions matching TRBD2. V dropped 3 bases and J dropped 3; count of bases not matched to a gene: 11. The CDR3 is made up of 17 amino acids. Germline V gene data show CDR1 as SGHVS and CDR2 as FQNEAQ. The CDR3 loop is CASSLSPGLAIEETQYF. Written as DNA, the CDR3 is TGTGCCAGCAGCTTGAGTCCGGGACTAGCCATTGAAGAGACCCAGTACTTC.

This chain connects TRBV7-3 to TRBJ2-1, with a possible D match to TRBD2 (5 bases). The CDR3 length is 16 residues. Germline CDR1 reads SGHTA; CDR2 reads FQGTGA. V shed 1 base and J shed 4 bases, with 14 bases lying between them. Here the CDR3 reads CASSLIGLPGYNEQFF. The CDR3 DNA reads as TGTGCCAGCAGCTTAATAGGACTCCCAGGTTACAATGAGCAGTTCTTC.

The chain uses TRBV11-2 and TRBJ2-7; D ambiguous. V lost 0 bases, J lost 3 bases, and 15 bases lay in between. This CDR3 region has 16 residues. The germline CDR1 and CDR2 sequences are SGHAT and FQNNGV. In DNA form, the CDR3 reads TGTGCCAGCAGCTTAGATCCTTGGCAGCTCTTCTACGAGCAGTACTTC. It encodes CASSLDPWQLFYEQYF.

The rearrangement uses TRBV6-1 and TRBJ2-7, with 8 bases matching TRBD1. The CDR3 length is 13 residues. CDR1 is MNHNS and CDR2 is SASEGT in the germline V gene. J gave up 5 bases and V 4 bases, and 4 bases lay outside the gene matches. DNA for the CDR3: TGTGCCAGCAGTGGGACAGGGAGAGACGAGCAGTACTTC. This sequence encodes CASSGTGRDEQYF.